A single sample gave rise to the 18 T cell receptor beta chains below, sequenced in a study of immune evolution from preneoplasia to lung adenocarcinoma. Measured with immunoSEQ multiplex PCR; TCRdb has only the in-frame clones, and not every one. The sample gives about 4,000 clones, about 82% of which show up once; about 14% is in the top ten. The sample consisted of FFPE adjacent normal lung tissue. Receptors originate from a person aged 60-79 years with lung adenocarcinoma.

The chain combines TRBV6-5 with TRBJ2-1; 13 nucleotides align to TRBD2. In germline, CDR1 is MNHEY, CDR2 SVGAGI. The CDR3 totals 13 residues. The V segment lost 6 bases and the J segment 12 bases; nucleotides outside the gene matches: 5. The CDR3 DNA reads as TGTGCCAGCAGGCGGACTAGCGGGAGCGGGCAGTTCTTC. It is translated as CASRRTSGSGQFF.

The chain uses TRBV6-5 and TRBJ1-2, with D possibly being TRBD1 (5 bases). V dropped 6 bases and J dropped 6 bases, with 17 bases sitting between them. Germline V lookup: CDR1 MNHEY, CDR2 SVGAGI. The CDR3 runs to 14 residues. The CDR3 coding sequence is TGTGCCAGCAGCCGATTAACAGGATCGGATGGCTACACCTTC. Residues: CASSRLTGSDGYTF.

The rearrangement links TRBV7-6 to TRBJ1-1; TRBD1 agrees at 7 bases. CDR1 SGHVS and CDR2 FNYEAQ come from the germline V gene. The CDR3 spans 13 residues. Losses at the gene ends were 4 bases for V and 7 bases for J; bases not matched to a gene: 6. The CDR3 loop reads CASSSTGRGEAFF. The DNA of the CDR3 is TGTGCCAGCAGCTCGACAGGGAGGGGTGAAGCTTTCTTT.

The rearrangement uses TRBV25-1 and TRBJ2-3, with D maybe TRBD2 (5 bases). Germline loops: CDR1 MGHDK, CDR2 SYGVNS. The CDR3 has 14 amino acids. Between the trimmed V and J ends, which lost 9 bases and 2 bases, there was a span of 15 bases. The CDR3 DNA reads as TGTGCCAGTTCTAGTGGGAGATACACAGATACGCAGTATTTT. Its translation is CASSSGRYTDTQYF.

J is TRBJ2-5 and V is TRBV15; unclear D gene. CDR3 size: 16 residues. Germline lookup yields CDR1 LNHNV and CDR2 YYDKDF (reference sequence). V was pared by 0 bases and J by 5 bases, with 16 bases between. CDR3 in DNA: TGTGCCACCAGCAGAGATCTCCGGGCGAGTGTTGAGACCCAGTACTTC. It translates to CATSRDLRASVETQYF. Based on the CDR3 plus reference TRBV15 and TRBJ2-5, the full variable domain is DAMVIQNPRYQVTQFGKPVTLSCSQTLNHNVMYWYQQKSSQAPKLLFHYYDKDFNNEADTPDNFQSRRPNTSFCFLDIRSPGLGDTAMYLCATSRDLRASVETQYFGPGTRLLVL.

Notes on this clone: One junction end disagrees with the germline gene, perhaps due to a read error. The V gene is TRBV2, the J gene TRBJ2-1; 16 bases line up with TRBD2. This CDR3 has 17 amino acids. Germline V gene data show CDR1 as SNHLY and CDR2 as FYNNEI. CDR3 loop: CASSKAGTSGRANEQFF. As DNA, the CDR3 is TGTGCCAGCAGTAAAGCCGGGACTAGCGGGAGGGCCAATGAGCAGTTCTTC.

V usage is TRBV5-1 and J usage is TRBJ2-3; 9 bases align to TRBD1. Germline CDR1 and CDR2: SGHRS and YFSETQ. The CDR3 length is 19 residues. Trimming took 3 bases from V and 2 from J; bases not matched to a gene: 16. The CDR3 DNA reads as TGCGCCAGCAGCTGGGGGACAGGGTTGATAGCGGGCACCACAGATACGCAGTATTTT. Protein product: CASSWGTGLIAGTTDTQYF.

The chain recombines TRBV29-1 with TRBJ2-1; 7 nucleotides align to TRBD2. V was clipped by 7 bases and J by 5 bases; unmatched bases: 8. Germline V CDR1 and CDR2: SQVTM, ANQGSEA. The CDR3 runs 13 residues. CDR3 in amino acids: CSAGFGGDNEQFF. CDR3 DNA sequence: TGCAGCGCGGGATTTGGGGGGGACAATGAGCAGTTCTTC.

The CDR3 nucleotides read TGTGCCAGCAGTTCAAGTGACTTGAGCTCCTACAATGAGCAGTTCTTC. Its translation is CASSSSDLSSYNEQFF. The rearrangement links TRBV28 to TRBJ2-1, with no clear D. From germline, CDR1 is MDHEN and CDR2 SYDVKM. This CDR3 contains 16 residues. The V and J ends lost 4 bases and 0 bases respectively, with 13 bases between them. Full variable domain (missing parts from reference TRBV28 and TRBJ2-1): DVKVTQSSRYLVKRTGEKVFLECVQDMDHENMFWYRQDPGLGLRLIYFSYDVKMKEKGDIPEGYSVSREKKERFSLILESASTNQTSMYLCASSSSDLSSYNEQFFGPGTRLTVL.

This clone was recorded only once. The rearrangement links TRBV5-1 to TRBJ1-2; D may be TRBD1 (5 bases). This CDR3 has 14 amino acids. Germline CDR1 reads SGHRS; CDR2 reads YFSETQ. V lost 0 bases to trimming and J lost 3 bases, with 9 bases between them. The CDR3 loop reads CASSLGQGDYGYTF. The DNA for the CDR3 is TGCGCCAGCAGCTTGGGTCAGGGCGACTATGGCTACACCTTC.

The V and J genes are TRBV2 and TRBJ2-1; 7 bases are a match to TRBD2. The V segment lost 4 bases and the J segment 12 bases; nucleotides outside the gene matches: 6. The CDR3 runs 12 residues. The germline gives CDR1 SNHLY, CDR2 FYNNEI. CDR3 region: CASSVIVAGQFF. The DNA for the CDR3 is TGTGCCAGCAGTGTTATCGTAGCGGGGCAGTTCTTC.

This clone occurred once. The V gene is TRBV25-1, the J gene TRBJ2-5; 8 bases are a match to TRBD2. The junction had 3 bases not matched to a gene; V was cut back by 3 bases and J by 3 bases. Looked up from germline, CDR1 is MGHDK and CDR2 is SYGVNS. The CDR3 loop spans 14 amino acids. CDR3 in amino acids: CASSDLREEETQYF. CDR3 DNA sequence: TGTGCCAGCAGTGATTTGCGGGAGGAAGAGACCCAGTACTTC.

The CDR3 reads CASSVWARQETQYF. In DNA, the CDR3 is TGTGCCAGCAGCGTGTGGGCACGCCAAGAGACCCAGTACTTC. The chain combines TRBV5-6 with TRBJ2-5; D gene unclear. The CDR3 runs 14 residues. V gave up 4 bases and J gave up 1 base, with 11 bases separating them. CDR1 SGHDT and CDR2 YYEEEE come from the germline V gene.

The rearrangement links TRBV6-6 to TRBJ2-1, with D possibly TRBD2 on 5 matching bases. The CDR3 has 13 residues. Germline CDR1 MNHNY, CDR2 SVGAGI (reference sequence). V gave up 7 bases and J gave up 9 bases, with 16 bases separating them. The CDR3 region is CASTHWSGTEQFF. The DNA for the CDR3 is TGTGCCAGCACCCACTGGAGCGGAACTGAGCAGTTCTTC.

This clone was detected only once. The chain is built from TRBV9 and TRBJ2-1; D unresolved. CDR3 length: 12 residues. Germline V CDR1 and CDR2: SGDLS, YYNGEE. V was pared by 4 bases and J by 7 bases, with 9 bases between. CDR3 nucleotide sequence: TGTGCCAGCAGCCAGAATCCTAATGAGCAGTTCTTC. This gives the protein CASSQNPNEQFF.

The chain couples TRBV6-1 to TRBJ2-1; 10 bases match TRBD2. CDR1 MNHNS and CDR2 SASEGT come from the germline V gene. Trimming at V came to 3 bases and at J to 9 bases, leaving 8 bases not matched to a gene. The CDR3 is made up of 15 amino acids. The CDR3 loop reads CASSEAGLASGEQFF. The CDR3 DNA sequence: TGTGCCAGCAGTGAGGCGGGACTAGCGAGTGGTGAGCAGTTCTTC.

Here the CDR3 DNA reads TGCGCCAGCAGTGAGACAGGGACCAATCAGCCCCAGCATTTT. Its translation is CASSETGTNQPQHF. V gene TRBV10-2 combines with J gene TRBJ1-5; perhaps TRBD1 as D (6 bases). CDR1 and CDR2 from the germline V gene are WSHSY and SAAADI. Trimming stripped 2 bases from V and 3 bases from J, with 8 bases between. This CDR3 region has 14 residues.

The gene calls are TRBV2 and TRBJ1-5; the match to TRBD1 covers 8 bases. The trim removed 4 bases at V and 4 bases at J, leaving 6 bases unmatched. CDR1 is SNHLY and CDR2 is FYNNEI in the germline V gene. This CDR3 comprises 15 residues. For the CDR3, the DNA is TGTGCCAGCAGTGTTGGACAGGGAACGAATCAGCCCCAGCATTTT. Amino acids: CASSVGQGTNQPQHF.